A single sample is the source of the 10 T cell receptor beta chains below, sequenced in a study of cytomegalovirus exposure and HLA in healthy donors. The PCR was carried out with 60 Vbeta primers and 13 Jbeta primers. Some clones are missing from TCRdb's copy, which holds only in-frame ones; the method was immunoSEQ multiplex PCR. The sample records about 160,000 clones, around 74% being singletons. The sequenced sample was PBMCs. These receptors were taken from a female donor in good health and CMV-seronegative.

The chain uses TRBV18 and TRBJ2-6, with 8 bases fitting TRBD2. Unmatched junction bases numbered 6, after V lost 2 bases and J lost 0 bases. The CDR3 has 18 amino acids. Germline V gene sequence: CDR1 KGHSH, CDR2 LQKENI. The CDR3 loop is CASSPAGGLSSGANVLTF. CDR3 in DNA: TGTGCCAGCTCACCAGCGGGAGGCCTAAGCTCTGGGGCCAACGTCCTGACTTTC.

This clone was recorded only once. The rearrangement links TRBV10-3 to TRBJ2-2, with a tentative D call TRBD2 (6 bases). This CDR3 comprises 14 residues. Germline loops: CDR1 ENHRY, CDR2 SYGVKD. The ends were cut back, 0 bases at V and 5 bases at J, with 7 bases in the middle. The DNA of the CDR3 is TGTGCCATCAGTGAGTCTCGGGGGACCGGGGAGCTGTTTTTT. Residues: CAISESRGTGELFF.

The chain recombines TRBV7-9 with TRBJ1-1; a possible D gene is TRBD1 (6 bases). V was clipped by 7 bases and J by 1 base, with 10 bases between them. This CDR3 spans 13 amino acids. Germline V gene sequence: CDR1 SEHNR, CDR2 FQNEAQ (reference sequence). CDR3 region: CASTQTGNTEAFF. For the CDR3, the DNA is TGTGCCAGCACCCAGACAGGGAACACTGAAGCTTTCTTT.

This clone was counted only a few times. The chain uses TRBV4-1 and TRBJ1-2, with D perhaps matching TRBD1 (6 bases). Germline loops: CDR1 MGHRA, CDR2 YSYEKL. V dropped 3 bases and J dropped 6 bases, with 17 bases sitting between them. CDR3 length: 15 residues. CDR3 bases: TGCGCCAGCAGCCACCCCGTCCCCAGGGGAGATGGCTACACCTTC. Encoded protein: CASSHPVPRGDGYTF.

The chain couples TRBV6-5 to TRBJ2-5; no clear D gene. The V gene lost 0 bases and the J gene lost 2 bases, with 7 bases spanning the gap. The CDR3 consists of 14 residues. The V gene's germline CDR1 is MNHEY and CDR2 SVGAGI. The CDR3 spells CASSYSADQETQYF. The DNA of the CDR3 is TGTGCCAGCAGTTACTCGGCGGATCAAGAGACCCAGTACTTC.

The chain combines TRBV5-1 with TRBJ1-6, with TRBD1 as a possible D gene (5 bases). Trimming pared 0 bases from V and 6 bases from J, leaving 7 bases between. Germline V gene data show CDR1 as SGHRS and CDR2 as YFSETQ. There are 14 residues in the CDR3. The chain's CDR3 is CASSLGQTNSPLHF. Written as DNA, the CDR3 is TGCGCCAGCAGCTTGGGACAGACTAATTCACCCCTCCACTTT.

This clone occurred many times. This chain joins TRBV4-2 and TRBJ2-7; D not resolved. Trimming left V 0 bases short and J 3 bases short, with 12 bases between. CDR3 length: 15 residues. Germline V gene data show CDR1 as LGHNA and CDR2 as YNFKEQ. The CDR3 nucleotides read TGTGCCAGCAGCCAAGAATTGATAGACTTCTACGAGCAGTACTTC. Its protein is CASSQELIDFYEQYF.

This sequence joins TRBV15 and TRBJ2-7; 12 nucleotides match TRBD1. The CDR3 has 15 amino acids. CDR1 LNHNV and CDR2 YYDKDF come from the germline V gene (reference sequence). J was trimmed by 4 bases and V by 1 base; bases with no gene match: 2. Written as DNA, the CDR3 is TGTGCCACCAGCAGAGGGGGACAGGGGGCTTACGAGCAGTACTTC. This codes for CATSRGGQGAYEQYF.

The J gene is TRBJ1-1, the V gene TRBV7-8, with TRBD1 as a possible D gene (5 bases). Germline CDR1 is SGHVS and CDR2 is FQNEAQ. The CDR3 has 14 residues. V was trimmed by 4 bases and J by 2 bases, leaving 11 bases between them. Here the CDR3 reads CASSSRQINTEAFF. Here the CDR3 DNA reads TGTGCCAGCAGCTCCCGACAGATTAACACTGAAGCTTTCTTT. The whole variable domain, remainder taken from reference TRBV7-8 and TRBJ1-1, is GAGVSQSPRYKVAKRGQDVALRCDPISGHVSLFWYQQALGQGPEFLTYFQNEAQLDKSGLPSDRFFAERPEGSVSTLKIQRTQQEDSAVYLCASSSRQINTEAFFGQGTRLTVV.

This clone was seen more than once but under ten times. The genes are TRBV27 and TRBJ2-3; possible D gene TRBD2, 6 bases. Trimming cost V 3 bases and J 5 bases, with 15 bases left between them. This CDR3 comprises 15 residues. Germline V gene data show CDR1 as MNHEY and CDR2 as SMNVEV (reference sequence). CDR3 nucleotide sequence: TGTGCCAGCAGTTTTGGGCGGGGCCTCGGAGATACGCAGTATTTT. The encoded protein is CASSFGRGLGDTQYF.